These 12 T cell receptor beta chains share one sample of origin, sequenced in a study of T cell responses to AZD1222 COVID-19 vaccine. The protocol was immunoSEQ multiplex PCR, while the TCRdb copy is restricted to in-frame clones and leaves out a portion. The sample shows under 170,000 clones, 90% to 95% of them seen only once. The sequences come from peripheral blood, collected on day 0 of AZD1222 vaccination. Receptors originate from an adult in good health.

The gene calls are TRBV13 and TRBJ1-2; D remains ambiguous. The V and J ends lost 3 bases and 2 bases respectively, with 19 bases between them. The CDR3 sequence is 17 residues long. CDR1 is PRHDT and CDR2 is FYEKMQ in the germline V gene (reference sequence). CDR3 DNA: TGTGCCAGCAGCTTGGGTTCGGTCGCAGGATCAAACTATGGCTACACCTTC. Its protein is CASSLGSVAGSNYGYTF.

The chain combines TRBV7-3 with TRBJ2-1, with 7 bases fitting TRBD2. This CDR3 comprises 15 residues. The germline V gene encodes CDR1 SGHTA and CDR2 FQGTGA. V dropped 5 bases and J dropped 0; count of bases not matched to a gene: 4. The CDR3, as DNA: TGTGCCAGCAGCCCAGGACTAGGCTCCTACAATGAGCAGTTCTTC. This sequence encodes CASSPGLGSYNEQFF.

The V call is TRBV4-1, the J call TRBJ2-1; TRBD2 is a possible D gene (6 bases). The CDR3 has 15 residues. V lost 6 bases to trimming and J lost 0 bases, with 12 bases between them. Germline CDR1 reads MGHRA; CDR2 reads YSYEKL. The CDR3 region has the DNA TGCGCCAGCAGTCAAACTAGCAGCTCCTACAATGAGCAGTTCTTC. This sequence encodes CASSQTSSSYNEQFF.

The chain uses TRBV7-3 and TRBJ1-1; D is possibly TRBD1 (5 bases). Trimming left V 0 bases short and J 1 base short, with 12 bases between. Germline V lookup: CDR1 SGHTA, CDR2 FQGTGA. The length of the CDR3 is 16 residues. This CDR3 reads CASSLTGTQANTEAFF. CDR3 bases: TGTGCCAGCAGCTTAACGGGGACCCAGGCGAACACTGAAGCTTTCTTT.

This clone was recorded a few times. This CDR3 is CATKTSREQFF. The CDR3 DNA reads TGTGCCACCAAGACTAGTAGGGAGCAGTTCTTC. The rearrangement joins TRBV28 to TRBJ2-1; possibly TRBD2 for D (6 bases). Trimming removed 10 bases from V and 10 bases from J, with 14 bases in between. The CDR3 runs to 11 residues. The V gene's germline CDR1 is MDHEN and CDR2 SYDVKM.

This chain uses TRBV18 with TRBJ2-7; 7 bases align to TRBD1. CDR1 and CDR2 (germline): KGHSH, LQKENI. Losses at the gene ends were 6 bases for V and 2 bases for J; bases not matched to a gene: 7. The CDR3 runs 14 residues. The CDR3 region is CASSPRQGTYEQYV. The DNA for the CDR3 is TGTGCCAGCTCGCCCAGACAGGGCACCTACGAGCAGTACGTC.

The chain carries TRBV6-1 and TRBJ1-4; TRBD1 matches at 11 bases. J lost 4 bases, V lost 2 bases, and 12 bases had no gene match. Germline CDR1 and CDR2: MNHNS and SASEGT. The CDR3 length is 19 residues. The CDR3: CASSERDRGNMGLNEKLFF. The CDR3 DNA reads TGTGCCAGCAGTGAAAGGGACAGGGGGAACATGGGCCTTAATGAAAAACTGTTTTTT.

The chain joins TRBV19 to TRBJ1-6; D uncertain. V was pared by 8 bases and J by 0 bases, with 5 bases between. Germline assignment: CDR1 LNHDA and CDR2 SQIVND (reference sequence). This CDR3 contains 13 residues. Written as DNA, the CDR3 is TGTGCCAGTGAGAGCTCCTATAATTCACCCCTCCACTTT. Its translation is CASESSYNSPLHF.

This clone has only one observation. The genes are TRBV5-5 and TRBJ1-2, with D possibly TRBD1 on 6 matching bases. This CDR3 spans 12 amino acids. CDR1 and CDR2 from the germline V gene are SGHKS and YYEKEE (reference sequence). The V end lost 4 bases, the J end lost 8 bases, and 12 bases lay between the germline ends. CDR3: CASSRATGGYTF. Written as DNA, the CDR3 is TGTGCCAGCAGCAGAGCGACAGGAGGCTACACCTTC.

The chain links TRBV28 to TRBJ2-3; D is uncertain. The ends were cut back, 3 bases at V and 12 bases at J, with 10 bases in the middle. This CDR3 region has 11 residues. CDR1 is MDHEN, CDR2 SYDVKM, per germline. The CDR3 nucleotides read TGTGCCAGCAGTTTTTCACAACTCCAGTATTTT. Translated, it gives CASSFSQLQYF.

This chain connects TRBV4-3 to TRBJ2-1; unclear D gene. V lost 0 bases and J 0 bases, leaving 9 bases between the germline ends. The V gene's germline CDR1 is LGHNA and CDR2 YSLEER. The length of the CDR3 is 16 residues. The CDR3 region has the DNA TGCGCCAGCAGCCAAGATACGGGCCTCTCCTACAATGAGCAGTTCTTC. It codes for CASSQDTGLSYNEQFF.

The genes are TRBV12-3 or TRBV12-4 and TRBJ2-1; a possible D gene is TRBD2 (5 bases). Trimming took off 3 bases at V and 15 bases at J, with 15 bases between the two ends. The length of the CDR3 is 12 residues. The CDR3 nucleotides are TGTGCCAGCAGTTTTTCTTTGTCTAGCCGGTTCTTC. It is translated as CASSFSLSSRFF.